A single sample is the source of the 21 T cell receptor beta chains below, sequenced in a study of cytomegalovirus exposure and HLA in healthy donors. PCR primers comprised 60 Vbeta and 13 Jbeta primers. Clones were read by immunoSEQ multiplex PCR, and TCRdb kept only the in-frame ones, dropping some. The sample includes under 200,000 clones, about 75% of them seen just once. The material sequenced was PBMCs. These TCRs come from a man aged 50-59 years in good health and CMV-seropositive.

This sequence joins TRBV19 and TRBJ1-6; maybe TRBD1 (5 bases). The CDR3 length is 13 residues. Germline CDR1 is LNHDA and CDR2 is SQIVND (reference sequence). Trimming shortened V by 4 bases and J by 9 bases, and 10 bases separated the two germline ends. The DNA of the CDR3 is TGTGCCAGTAGTACAGGGCCAGGTTCACCCCTCCACTTT. Its translation is CASSTGPGSPLHF.

The rearrangement links TRBV19 to TRBJ2-5, with D possibly TRBD1 on 6 matching bases. Germline loops: CDR1 LNHDA, CDR2 SQIVND (reference sequence). The CDR3 sequence is 15 residues long. Trimming stripped 4 bases from V and 4 bases from J, with 16 bases between. The CDR3 loop is CASSTPWRGGETQYF. The CDR3 nucleotides read TGTGCCAGTAGTACTCCGTGGAGAGGGGGAGAGACCCAGTACTTC.

The J gene is TRBJ1-6, the V gene TRBV6-1; D is unresolved. V gave up 4 bases and J gave up 0 bases, with 10 bases separating them. Germline lookup yields CDR1 MNHNS and CDR2 SASEGT. This CDR3 has 16 residues. CDR3 DNA: TGTGCCAGCAGTGGCAGCGGAAGCTCCTATAATTCACCCCTCCACTTT. Translated: CASSGSGSSYNSPLHF.

The rearrangement links TRBV7-2 to TRBJ2-5; tentative D call: TRBD1 (5 bases). Germline loops: CDR1 SGHTA, CDR2 FQGNSA. This CDR3 comprises 12 residues. The V and J ends lost 6 bases and 5 bases respectively, with 10 bases between them. The CDR3 DNA reads TGTGCCAGCAGTCGCCCAGGGGAGACCCAGTACTTC. This codes for CASSRPGETQYF.

To note about this clone: Sequence at one end of the junction differs from germline and may be a read error. The chain has TRBV6-6 and TRBJ1-5; a possible D gene is TRBD1 (5 bases). CDR1 and CDR2 from the germline V gene are MNHNY and SVGAGI (reference sequence). The CDR3 covers 14 residues. Here the CDR3 reads CASSYSPSTAGQDF. Here the CDR3 DNA reads TGTGCCAGCAGTTACTCCCCCTCGACAGCCGGCCAGGATTTT.

The chain carries TRBV28 and TRBJ1-5, with 8 nucleotides matching TRBD1. The V gene's germline CDR1 is MDHEN and CDR2 SYDVKM. The CDR3 is 13 residues long. J lost 9 bases, V lost 6 bases, and 7 bases had no gene match. CDR3 sequence reads: CASSSDRAMPQHF. In DNA, the CDR3 is TGTGCCAGCAGCTCGGACAGGGCGATGCCCCAGCATTTT. Filled out from reference TRBV28 and TRBJ1-5, the complete variable domain reads DVKVTQSSRYLVKRTGEKVFLECVQDMDHENMFWYRQDPGLGLRLIYFSYDVKMKEKGDIPEGYSVSREKKERFSLILESASTNQTSMYLCASSSDRAMPQHFGDGTRLSIL.

The J gene is TRBJ1-5, the V gene TRBV28; possibly TRBD1 for D (5 bases). V lost 5 bases and J 6 bases, leaving 17 bases between the germline ends. Germline CDR1 reads MDHEN; CDR2 reads SYDVKM. The CDR3 length is 15 residues. The CDR3 nucleotides read TGTGCCAGCAGTGTTAGGGGTTACAAGGGTCAGCCCCAGCATTTT. This gives the protein CASSVRGYKGQPQHF.

This clone occurred a few times. The junction departs from germline at one end; a sequencing error may be responsible. This chain links TRBV5-6 with TRBJ1-3; D call uncertain. This CDR3 contains 13 residues. Germline V gene lookup returns CDR1 SGHDT and CDR2 YYEEEE. This chain's CDR3 is CASSQLLWKHHIF. The DNA for the CDR3 is TGTGCCAGCAGCCAACTACTCTGGAAACACCATATATTT.

The chain employs TRBV10-3 and TRBJ1-6, with D maybe TRBD1 (6 bases). V was trimmed by 4 bases and J by 0 bases, leaving 10 bases between them. The CDR3 extends over 16 amino acids. The V gene's germline CDR1 is ENHRY and CDR2 SYGVKD. CDR3 residues: CAISGTADSYNSPLHF. The CDR3 bases are TGTGCCATCAGTGGGACAGCTGACTCCTATAATTCACCCCTCCACTTT.

The rearrangement joins TRBV2 to TRBJ1-4; a weak D match, TRBD1 (5 bases). CDR1 is SNHLY and CDR2 is FYNNEI in the germline V gene. Trimming took 7 bases from V and 5 from J, leaving 17 bases between them. The CDR3 loop spans 15 amino acids. The CDR3: CASTPGGGGNEKLFF. CDR3 bases: TGTGCCAGCACCCCCGGCGGGGGAGGAAATGAAAAACTGTTTTTT.

The chain links TRBV7-6 to TRBJ1-6, with 7 bases matching TRBD1. CDR3 length: 15 residues. The germline gives CDR1 SGHVS, CDR2 FNYEAQ. Trimming took 3 bases from V and 7 from J; bases not matched to a gene: 6. The CDR3 DNA is TGTGCCAGCAGCTTGCTGCGGGACAGAAATTCACCCCTCCACTTT. This codes for CASSLLRDRNSPLHF.

The V call is TRBV28, the J call TRBJ2-7, with 9 bases aligning to TRBD1. Germline CDR1 reads MDHEN; CDR2 reads SYDVKM. The CDR3 covers 15 residues. With 5 bases clipped from V and 2 bases from J, the junction kept 7 bases outside the gene matches. The CDR3 DNA reads TGTGCCAGCAGTCGACAGGGGGTCTGGGCCTACGAGCAGTACGTC. It translates to CASSRQGVWAYEQYV.

The CDR3 bases are TGCGCCAGCAGCCTATTGTGGGGAGCTAACTATGGCTACACCTTC. Its protein product is CASSLLWGANYGYTF. The V gene is TRBV5-1, the J gene TRBJ1-2, with D unclear. CDR3 length: 15 amino acids. Germline loops: CDR1 SGHRS, CDR2 YFSETQ. V dropped 4 bases and J dropped 0 bases, with 13 bases sitting between them.

This rearrangement joins TRBV6-1 to TRBJ1-5; TRBD1 matches at 10 bases. Per the germline V gene, CDR1 is MNHNS and CDR2 is SASEGT. The CDR3 totals 15 residues. J was trimmed by 2 bases and V by 5 bases; bases with no gene match: 3. The CDR3 spells CASSPGTGGNQPQHF. The DNA of the CDR3 is TGTGCCAGCAGTCCCGGGACAGGGGGCAATCAGCCCCAGCATTTT.

V and J are TRBV6-4 and TRBJ1-2, with 10 nucleotides matching TRBD1. Germline assignment: CDR1 MRHNA and CDR2 SNTAGT. The length of the CDR3 is 15 residues. V lost 6 bases to trimming and J lost 1 base; unmatched junction nucleotides: 5. CDR3 loop: CASRGQGKGNYGYTF. As DNA, the CDR3 is TGTGCCAGCAGGGGACAGGGGAAGGGTAACTATGGCTACACCTTC.

The chain employs TRBV13 and TRBJ2-3, with TRBD2 matching over 12 bases. This CDR3 spans 17 amino acids. With V trimmed by 0 bases and J by 4 bases, 5 bases remained unmatched. In germline, CDR1 is PRHDT, CDR2 FYEKMQ (reference sequence). CDR3: CASSLGLASGGADTQYF. In DNA, the CDR3 is TGTGCCAGCAGCTTAGGCCTGGCTAGCGGGGGGGCAGATACGCAGTATTTT.

The gene calls are TRBV5-1 and TRBJ2-3; 8 bases align to TRBD2. Germline V lookup: CDR1 SGHRS, CDR2 YFSETQ. V trimming: 2 bases; J trimming: 2 bases; junction bases outside the gene matches: 4. There are 15 residues in the CDR3. CDR3 region: CASSLIAGPTDTQYF. The DNA for the CDR3 is TGCGCCAGCAGCTTAATAGCGGGGCCCACAGATACGCAGTATTTT. Variable domain in full (rest from reference TRBV5-1 and TRBJ2-3): KAGVTQTPRYLIKTRGQQVTLSCSPISGHRSVSWYQQTPGQGLQFLFEYFSETQRNKGNFPGRFSGRQFSNSRSEMNVSTLELGDSALYLCASSLIAGPTDTQYFGPGTRLTVL.

V usage is TRBV7-2 and J usage is TRBJ1-2; TRBD1 aligns across 7 bases. The germline gives CDR1 SGHTA, CDR2 FQGNSA. The ends lost 4 bases at V and 8 bases at J; junction bases unmatched: 7. CDR3 length: 13 amino acids. The CDR3 DNA follows: TGTGCCAGCAGCTCCGACAGGGTTCGAGGCTACACCTTC. Encoded protein: CASSSDRVRGYTF.

The chain links TRBV5-6 to TRBJ1-1, with 8 positions matching TRBD1. The CDR3 has 14 amino acids. The germline V gene encodes CDR1 SGHDT and CDR2 YYEEEE. V dropped 4 bases and J dropped 6; count of bases not matched to a gene: 8. In nucleotides, the CDR3 is TGTGCCAGCAGCCAGGGAGACAGGGGCGCTGAAGCTTTCTTT. It codes for CASSQGDRGAEAFF.

This rearrangement joins TRBV5-1 to TRBJ2-3; 7 bases align to TRBD2. The CDR3 covers 16 residues. CDR1 is SGHRS and CDR2 is YFSETQ in the germline V gene. Trimming cost V 1 base and J 6 bases; bases outside gene matches: 11. The CDR3 here is CASSLRRGGGGDTQYF. The CDR3, as DNA: TGCGCCAGCAGCTTGAGACGGGGCGGGGGAGGGGATACGCAGTATTTT.

The table lists this clone with a few counts. The V and J genes are TRBV7-2 and TRBJ2-3; TRBD2 aligns across 10 bases. CDR1 and CDR2 (germline): SGHTA, FQGNSA. CDR3 length equals 16 residues. The V segment lost 1 base and the J segment 3 bases; nucleotides outside the gene matches: 4. This chain's CDR3 is CASSLEASGGTDTQYF. The CDR3 bases are TGTGCCAGCAGCTTAGAGGCTAGCGGGGGTACAGATACGCAGTATTTT.